This record looks at one TCR beta chain sequence and its context. Its antigen is currently unknown. The entry originates in a study of long-term antiretroviral therapy in people with HIV. Study-level findings and limits: Someone took the blood between about 2003 and 2018, maybe while older ART regimens were in use.

Researchers ran immunoSEQ v3.0 at survey level. What sequencing targeted per sample was about 35,000-50,000 T-cell genomes. Sequenced by immunoSEQ multiplex PCR; TCRdb stores in-frame clones only, minus some. The sample has about 17,000 clones, approximately 90% seen once; the top ten hold about an eighth. The J segment lost 3 bases and the V segment lost 3 bases, leaving 6 bases of the junction unmatched. This CDR3 is 16 amino acids long. Germline CDR1 LNHDA, CDR2 SQIVND (reference sequence). Every specimen held between roughly 0.85-10 million cryopreserved PBMC. These were thawed and washed before DNA extraction.

The source is a woman between 40 and 55 years old with HIV. The source material was unsorted PBMCs, sampled 0.6 years after starting antiretroviral therapy. The rearrangement links TRBV19 to TRBJ1-4; 8 bases are a match to TRBD1. Here the CDR3 reads CASSMGRGPANEKLFF. The CDR3 DNA reads TGTGCCAGTAGTATGGGCAGGGGGCCTGCTAATGAAAAACTGTTTTTT.